The clone carrying this T cell receptor beta chain was counted at least ten times. The antigen remains unidentified. This sample stems from a study of OX40 agonist ivuxolimab in advanced cancers. Study-wide results and limits: At 0.1 to 3.0 mg/kg, CD4+ and CD8+ blood T cells expanded clonally by week 6.

Here immunoSEQ multiplex PCR was the method, and the copy in TCRdb shows in-frame clones only, minus some. Of about 81,000 clones in the sample, around 80% were seen once. Germline-derived CDR1 and CDR2 are SEHNR and FQNEAQ (reference sequence). Between the trimmed V and J ends, which lost 5 bases and 3 bases, there was a span of 19 bases. The CDR3 is 16 amino acids. The sample was CD4+ or CD8+ T cells sorted from blood, taken in a trial of the OX40 agonist ivuxolimab. The sequence derives from an adult with an advanced solid tumor such as melanoma, head and neck, liver or kidney cancer. This chain connects TRBV7-9 to TRBJ1-1, with D possibly being TRBD1 (6 bases). The CDR3: CASSPPGGGKDTEAFF. The DNA for the CDR3 is TGTGCCAGCAGCCCTCCGGGAGGGGGAAAGGACACTGAAGCTTTCTTT. Variable domain in full (rest from reference TRBV7-9 and TRBJ1-1): DTGVSQNPRHKITKRGQNVTFRCDPISEHNRLYWYRQTLGQGPEFLTYFQNEAQLEKSRLLSDRFSAERPKGSFSTLEIQRTEQGDSAMYLCASSPPGGGKDTEAFFGQGTRLTVV.